The entry below describes one TCR beta chain. CDR1 and CDR2 (germline): LNHDA, SQIVND (reference sequence). The V gene lost 5 bases and the J gene lost 7 bases, with 12 bases spanning the gap. This CDR3 has 13 residues. This specimen comes from a study of preoperative IRX-2 immunotherapy in early breast cancer. This table comes from immunoSEQ multiplex PCR, and its TCRdb copy is limited to in-frame clones, with some not included. Here the sample spans fewer than 70,000 clones, roughly 94% being singletons. Treatment specified: preoperative locoregional IRX-2 cytokine immunotherapy. Samples came from a phase Ib trial of preoperative locoregional IRX-2 cytokine immunotherapy.

J is TRBJ1-5 and V is TRBV19; the D gene is possibly TRBD1 (6 bases). The specimen was taken from a patient treated with IRX-2 immunotherapy. This receptor was identified in a human donor with breast cancer. CDR3 protein: CASSQQGSQPQHF. The CDR3 coding sequence is TGTGCCAGTAGTCAACAGGGAAGCCAGCCCCAGCATTTT.